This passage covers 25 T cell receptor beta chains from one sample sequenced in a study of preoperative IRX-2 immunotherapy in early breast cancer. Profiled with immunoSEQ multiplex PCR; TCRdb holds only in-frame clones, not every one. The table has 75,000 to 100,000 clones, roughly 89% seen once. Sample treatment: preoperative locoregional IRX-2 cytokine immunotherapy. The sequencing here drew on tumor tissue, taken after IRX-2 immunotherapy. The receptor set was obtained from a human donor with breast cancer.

CDR3 sequence reads: CASSSPPQGTNTEAFF. CDR3 coding DNA: TGTGCCAGCAGTTCCCCACCTCAGGGGACGAACACTGAAGCTTTCTTT. V gene TRBV28 combines with J gene TRBJ1-1, with a weak D call TRBD1 (6 bases). Germline CDR1 MDHEN, CDR2 SYDVKM. The CDR3 extends over 16 amino acids. The V and J ends lost 4 bases and 1 base respectively, with 16 bases between them. Combining the CDR3 with reference TRBV28 and TRBJ1-1 gives the whole variable domain DVKVTQSSRYLVKRTGEKVFLECVQDMDHENMFWYRQDPGLGLRLIYFSYDVKMKEKGDIPEGYSVSREKKERFSLILESASTNQTSMYLCASSSPPQGTNTEAFFGQGTRLTVV.

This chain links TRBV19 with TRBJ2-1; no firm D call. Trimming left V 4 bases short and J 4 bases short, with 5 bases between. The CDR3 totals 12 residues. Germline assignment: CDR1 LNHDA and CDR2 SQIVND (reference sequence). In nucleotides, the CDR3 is TGTGCCAGTAGTAACTTGTACAATGAGCAGTTCTTC. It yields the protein CASSNLYNEQFF.

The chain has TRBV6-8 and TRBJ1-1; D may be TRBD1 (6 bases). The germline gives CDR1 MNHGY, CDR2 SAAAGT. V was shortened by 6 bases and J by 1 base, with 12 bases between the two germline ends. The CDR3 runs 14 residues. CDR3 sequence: CASRLPGQNTEAFF. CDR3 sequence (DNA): TGTGCCAGCAGACTACCGGGACAGAACACTGAAGCTTTCTTT.

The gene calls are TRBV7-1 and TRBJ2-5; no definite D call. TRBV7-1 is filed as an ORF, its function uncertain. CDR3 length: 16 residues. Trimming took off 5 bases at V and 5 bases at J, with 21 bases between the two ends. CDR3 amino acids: CASSPPRPPPSETQYF. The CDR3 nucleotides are TGTGCCAGCAGCCCGCCAAGGCCACCGCCATCGGAGACCCAGTACTTC.

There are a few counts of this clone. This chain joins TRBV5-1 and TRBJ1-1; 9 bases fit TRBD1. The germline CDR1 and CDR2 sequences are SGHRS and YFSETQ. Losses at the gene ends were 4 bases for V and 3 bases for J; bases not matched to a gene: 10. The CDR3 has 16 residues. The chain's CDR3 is CASSPGQGRLDTEAFF. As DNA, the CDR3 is TGCGCCAGCAGCCCCGGACAGGGGAGATTGGACACTGAAGCTTTCTTT.

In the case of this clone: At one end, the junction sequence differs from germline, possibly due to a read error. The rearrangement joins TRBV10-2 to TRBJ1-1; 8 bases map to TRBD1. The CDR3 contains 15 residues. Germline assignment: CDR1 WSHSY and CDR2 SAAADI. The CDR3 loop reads CASGRQGTGNIEAFF. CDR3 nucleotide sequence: TGCGCCAGCGGACGACAGGGGACGGGGAACATTGAAGCTTTCTTT.

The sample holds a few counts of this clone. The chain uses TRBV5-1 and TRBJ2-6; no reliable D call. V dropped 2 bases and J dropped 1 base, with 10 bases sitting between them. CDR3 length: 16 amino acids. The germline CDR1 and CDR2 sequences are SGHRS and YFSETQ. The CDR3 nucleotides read TGCGCCAGCAGCTTACGGGTAGAGTCTGGGGCCAACGTCCTGACTTTC. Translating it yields CASSLRVESGANVLTF.

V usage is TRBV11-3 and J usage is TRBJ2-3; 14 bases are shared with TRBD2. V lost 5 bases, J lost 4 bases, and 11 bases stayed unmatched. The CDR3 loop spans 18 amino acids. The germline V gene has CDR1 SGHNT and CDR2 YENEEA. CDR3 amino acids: CASSLTSGRARSADTQYF. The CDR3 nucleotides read TGTGCCAGCAGCCTGACTAGCGGGAGGGCCCGGAGCGCAGATACGCAGTATTTT.

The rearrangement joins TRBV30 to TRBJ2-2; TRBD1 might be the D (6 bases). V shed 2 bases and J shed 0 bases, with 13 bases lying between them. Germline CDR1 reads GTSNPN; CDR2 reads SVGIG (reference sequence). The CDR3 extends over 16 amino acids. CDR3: CAWSPGAASNTGELFF. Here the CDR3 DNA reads TGTGCCTGGAGTCCAGGGGCAGCCTCGAACACCGGGGAGCTGTTTTTT.

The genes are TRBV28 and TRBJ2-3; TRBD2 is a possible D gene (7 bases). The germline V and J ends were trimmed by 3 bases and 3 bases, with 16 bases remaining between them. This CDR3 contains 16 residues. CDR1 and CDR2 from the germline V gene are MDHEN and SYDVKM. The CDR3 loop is CASSLGGAQGTDTQYF. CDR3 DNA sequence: TGTGCCAGCAGTTTGGGGGGGGCGCAAGGTACAGATACGCAGTATTTT. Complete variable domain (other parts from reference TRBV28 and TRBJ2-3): DVKVTQSSRYLVKRTGEKVFLECVQDMDHENMFWYRQDPGLGLRLIYFSYDVKMKEKGDIPEGYSVSREKKERFSLILESASTNQTSMYLCASSLGGAQGTDTQYFGPGTRLTVL.

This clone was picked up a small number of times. The CDR3 here is CASNRDRADQPQHF. The CDR3 nucleotides read TGTGCCAGTAACCGAGACAGGGCGGATCAGCCCCAGCATTTT. V and J are TRBV19 and TRBJ1-5; the match to TRBD1 covers 7 bases. The germline V gene encodes CDR1 LNHDA and CDR2 SQIVND (reference sequence). Trimming at V came to 7 bases and at J to 5 bases, leaving 8 bases not matched to a gene. There are 14 residues in the CDR3.

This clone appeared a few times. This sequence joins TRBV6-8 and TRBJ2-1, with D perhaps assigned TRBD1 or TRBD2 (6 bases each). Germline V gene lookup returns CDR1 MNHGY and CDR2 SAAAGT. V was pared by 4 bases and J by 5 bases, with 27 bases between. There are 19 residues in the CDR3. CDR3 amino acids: CASSSPRGRRGERDNEQFF. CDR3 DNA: TGTGCCAGCAGTTCCCCCAGGGGCCGGAGGGGAGAACGGGACAATGAGCAGTTCTTC.

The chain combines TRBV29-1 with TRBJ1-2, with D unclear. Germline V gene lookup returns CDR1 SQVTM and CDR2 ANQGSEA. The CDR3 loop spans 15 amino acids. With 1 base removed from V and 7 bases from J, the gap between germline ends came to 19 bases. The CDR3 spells CSVEASRQAASGYTF. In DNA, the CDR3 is TGCAGCGTTGAAGCAAGTCGTCAGGCGGCGAGTGGCTACACCTTC.

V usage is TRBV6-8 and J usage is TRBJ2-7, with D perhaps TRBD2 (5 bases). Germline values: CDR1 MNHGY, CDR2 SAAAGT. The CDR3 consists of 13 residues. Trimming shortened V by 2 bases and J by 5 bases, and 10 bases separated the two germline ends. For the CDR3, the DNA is TGTGCCAGCAGTTACGTCCTGGGAGACGAGCAGTACTTC. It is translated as CASSYVLGDEQYF.

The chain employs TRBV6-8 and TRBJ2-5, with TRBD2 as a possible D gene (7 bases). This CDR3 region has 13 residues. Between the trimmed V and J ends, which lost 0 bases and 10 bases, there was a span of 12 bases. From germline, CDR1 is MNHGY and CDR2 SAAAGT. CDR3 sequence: CASSYSQGGIQYF. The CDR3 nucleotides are TGTGCCAGCAGTTACTCACAGGGAGGGATCCAGTACTTC.

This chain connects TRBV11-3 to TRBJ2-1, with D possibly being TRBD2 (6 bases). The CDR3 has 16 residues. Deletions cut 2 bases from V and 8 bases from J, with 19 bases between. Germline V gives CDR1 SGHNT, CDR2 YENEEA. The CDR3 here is CASSLNFMGGMYEQFF. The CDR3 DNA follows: TGTGCCAGCAGCTTAAATTTCATGGGCGGGATGTATGAGCAGTTCTTC.

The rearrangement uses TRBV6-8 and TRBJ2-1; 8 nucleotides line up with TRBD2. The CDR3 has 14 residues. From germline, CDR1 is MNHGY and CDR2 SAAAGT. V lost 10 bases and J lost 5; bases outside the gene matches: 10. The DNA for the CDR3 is TGTGCCACCGGGACTAGTTGGCTGAACAATGAGCAGTTCTTC. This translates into CATGTSWLNNEQFF.

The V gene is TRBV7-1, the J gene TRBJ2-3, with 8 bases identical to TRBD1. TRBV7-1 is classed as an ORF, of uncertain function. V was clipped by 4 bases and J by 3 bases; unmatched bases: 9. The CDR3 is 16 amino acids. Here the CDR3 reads CASSLVSQGATDTQYF. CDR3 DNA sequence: TGTGCCAGCAGCTTGGTCTCCCAGGGGGCAACAGATACGCAGTATTTT.

This chain's CDR3 is CSVQTGAGGGYEQYF. Written as DNA, the CDR3 is TGCAGCGTACAAACCGGGGCAGGGGGGGGATACGAGCAGTACTTC. V gene TRBV29-1 combines with J gene TRBJ2-7, with D perhaps TRBD1 or TRBD2 (7 bases each). V lost 6 bases, J lost 4 bases, and 22 bases lay in between. The CDR3 loop spans 15 amino acids. Germline CDR1 and CDR2: SQVTM and ANQGSEA.

CDR3 nucleotides: TGCGCCAGCAGCTTGCTCGACAGGAATAACTACGAGCAGTACTTC. This sequence encodes CASSLLDRNNYEQYF. V usage is TRBV5-1 and J usage is TRBJ2-7; maybe TRBD1 (6 bases). The CDR3 consists of 15 residues. CDR1 SGHRS and CDR2 YFSETQ come from the germline V gene. V gave up 1 base and J gave up 3 bases, with 14 bases separating them.

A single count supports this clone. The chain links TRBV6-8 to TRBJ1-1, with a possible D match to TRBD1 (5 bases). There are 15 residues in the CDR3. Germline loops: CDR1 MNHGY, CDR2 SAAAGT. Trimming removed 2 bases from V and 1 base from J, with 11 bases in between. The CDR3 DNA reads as TGTGCCAGCAGTTACGGCGGGGCTACGAACACTGAAGCTTTCTTT. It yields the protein CASSYGGATNTEAFF.

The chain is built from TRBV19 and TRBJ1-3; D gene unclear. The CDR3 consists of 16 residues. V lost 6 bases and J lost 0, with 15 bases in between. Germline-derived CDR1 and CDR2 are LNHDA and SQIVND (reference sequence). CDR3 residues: CASSLGAANSGNTIYF. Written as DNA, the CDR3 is TGTGCCAGTAGCCTAGGAGCGGCCAACTCTGGAAACACCATATATTTT.

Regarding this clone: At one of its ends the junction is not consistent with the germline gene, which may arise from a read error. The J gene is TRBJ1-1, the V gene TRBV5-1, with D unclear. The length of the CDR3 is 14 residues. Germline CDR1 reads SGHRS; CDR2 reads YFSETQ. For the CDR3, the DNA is TGCGCCAGCAGTTTGGGGTTTTTGGACACTGAAGCTTTCTTT. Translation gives CASSLGFLDTEAFF. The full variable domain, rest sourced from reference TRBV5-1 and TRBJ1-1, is KAGVTQTPRYLIKTRGQQVTLSCSPISGHRSVSWYQQTPGQGLQFLFEYFSETQRNKGNFPGRFSGRQFSNSRSEMNVSTLELGDSALYLCASSLGFLDTEAFFGQGTRLTVV.

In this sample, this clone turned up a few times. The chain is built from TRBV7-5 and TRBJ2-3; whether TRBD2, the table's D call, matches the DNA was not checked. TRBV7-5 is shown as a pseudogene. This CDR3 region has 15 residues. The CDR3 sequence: CASSLASGGTDTQYF. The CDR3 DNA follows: TGTGCCAGCAGCTTGGCTAGCGGGGGGACAGATACGCAGTATTTT.

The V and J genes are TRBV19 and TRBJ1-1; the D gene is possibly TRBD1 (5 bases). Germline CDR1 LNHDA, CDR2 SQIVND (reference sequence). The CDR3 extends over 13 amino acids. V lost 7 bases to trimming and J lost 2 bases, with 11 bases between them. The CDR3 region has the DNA TGTGCCAGTAAACGGACAATAAACACTGAAGCTTTCTTT. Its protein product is CASKRTINTEAFF.